A single sample gave rise to the 14 T cell receptor beta chains below, sequenced in a study of T cell responses to AZD1222 COVID-19 vaccine. Sequencing used immunoSEQ multiplex PCR; TCRdb keeps in-frame clones, though not all of them. The profile covers more than 95,000 clones, with 88% appearing a single time and 3.5% taken by the ten largest. The sequenced sample was peripheral blood, obtained 28 days after the second AZD1222 dose. The receptor set was obtained from an adult who received the AZD1222 COVID-19 vaccine.

The chain has TRBV4-2 and TRBJ1-4, with D perhaps matching TRBD1 (6 bases). The CDR3 is made up of 15 amino acids. Germline assignment: CDR1 LGHNA and CDR2 YNFKEQ. The V gene lost 0 bases and the J gene lost 3 bases, with 8 bases spanning the gap. CDR3 sequence (DNA): TGTGCCAGCAGCCAAGATCGGACAGCTAATGAAAAACTGTTTTTT. Translation gives CASSQDRTANEKLFF.

The CDR3 DNA sequence: TGTGCCAGCAGTTACCCGACAGGGGAAAATTCTGGGGCCAACGTCCTGACTTTC. Translated: CASSYPTGENSGANVLTF. This chain links TRBV6-2 or TRBV6-3 with TRBJ2-6; 8 bases are a match to TRBD1. This CDR3 has 18 residues. V shed 2 bases, J shed 1 base, and the junction held 7 bases outside the gene matches. Germline assignment: CDR1 MNHEY and CDR2 SVGEGT.

The chain is built from TRBV6-4 and TRBJ2-3; 12 bases align to TRBD2. The germline gives CDR1 MRHNA, CDR2 SNTAGT. CDR3 size: 14 residues. Trimming took 4 bases from V and 4 from J; bases not matched to a gene: 0. CDR3: CASSGTSGADTQYF. The DNA for the CDR3 is TGTGCCAGCAGTGGGACTAGCGGGGCAGATACGCAGTATTTT.

This chain connects TRBV5-8 to TRBJ1-2; D uncertain. The ends were cut back, 0 bases at V and 4 bases at J, with 16 bases in the middle. The germline gives CDR1 SGHTS, CDR2 YDEGEE. The CDR3 consists of 16 residues. CDR3: CASSLEEGGTSYGYTF. The CDR3 bases are TGTGCCAGCAGCTTGGAGGAGGGAGGAACGAGCTATGGCTACACCTTC.

The J gene is TRBJ1-1, the V gene TRBV28; the D is unclear. Trimming shortened V by 1 base and J by 1 base, and 4 bases separated the two germline ends. Germline CDR1 reads MDHEN; CDR2 reads SYDVKM. The length of the CDR3 is 13 residues. The CDR3 reads CASSLSRNTEAFF. CDR3 sequence (DNA): TGTGCCAGCAGTTTATCACGGAACACTGAAGCTTTCTTT.

The rearrangement links TRBV9 to TRBJ1-5; D gene ambiguous. The CDR3 is 14 residues long. Deletions cut 2 bases from V and 2 bases from J, with 8 bases between. Germline CDR1 is SGDLS and CDR2 is YYNGEE. CDR3 sequence: CASSVTAGNQPQHF. Here the CDR3 DNA reads TGTGCCAGCAGCGTTACGGCAGGCAATCAGCCCCAGCATTTT.

The V gene is TRBV9, the J gene TRBJ1-2; tentatively, D is TRBD1 (5 bases). The CDR3 loop spans 15 amino acids. Germline V gives CDR1 SGDLS, CDR2 YYNGEE. Trimming pared 4 bases from V and 3 bases from J, leaving 16 bases between. The CDR3 loop is CASSLTGTSDYGYTF. CDR3 sequence (DNA): TGTGCCAGCAGCTTAACAGGAACGTCTGACTATGGCTACACCTTC.

The V call is TRBV7-2, the J call TRBJ1-4; 9 bases line up with TRBD1. CDR1 is SGHTA, CDR2 FQGNSA, per germline. J gave up 3 bases and V 5 bases, and 7 bases lay outside the gene matches. This CDR3 is 16 amino acids long. This CDR3 reads CASSQGTGNSNEKLFF. CDR3 nucleotide sequence: TGTGCCAGCAGCCAAGGGACAGGGAATTCTAATGAAAAACTGTTTTTT.

The genes are TRBV7-8 and TRBJ1-5; 12 nucleotides align to TRBD1. Germline CDR1 reads SGHVS; CDR2 reads FQNEAQ. V dropped 5 bases and J dropped 7; count of bases not matched to a gene: 9. CDR3 length equals 16 residues. The CDR3 DNA follows: TGTGCCAGCAGCCAAGCCGGGACAGGGGGCGACCAGCCCCAGCATTTT. It encodes CASSQAGTGGDQPQHF.

The V and J genes are TRBV27 and TRBJ1-2; TRBD1 might be the D (6 bases). From germline, CDR1 is MNHEY and CDR2 SMNVEV (reference sequence). This CDR3 contains 13 residues. V shed 5 bases and J shed 3 bases, with 10 bases lying between them. The chain's CDR3 is CASSATGYYGYTF. DNA for the CDR3: TGTGCCAGCAGTGCTACAGGGTACTATGGCTACACCTTC.

The rearrangement joins TRBV6-5 to TRBJ2-5, with a weak D call TRBD1 (6 bases). CDR3 size: 14 residues. Germline assignment: CDR1 MNHEY and CDR2 SVGAGI. Trimming removed 0 bases at V and 5 bases at J, with 10 bases between. For the CDR3, the DNA is TGTGCCAGCAGTTACTCGGGGGCGAGGGAGACCCAGTACTTC. Its protein product is CASSYSGARETQYF.

The rearrangement uses TRBV18 and TRBJ1-6, with D uncertain. V lost 2 bases and J 14 bases, leaving 13 bases between the germline ends. The CDR3 loop spans 13 amino acids. CDR1 is KGHSH, CDR2 LQKENI, per germline. The CDR3 coding sequence is TGTGCCAGCTCACCAAAGGAGTTGCGGGCCCTCCACTTT. Amino acid sequence: CASSPKELRALHF.

The chain is built from TRBV18 and TRBJ1-5; 10 positions agree with TRBD1. Germline-derived CDR1 and CDR2 are KGHSH and LQKENI. This CDR3 has 16 amino acids. Unmatched junction bases numbered 5, after V lost 4 bases and J lost 2 bases. The CDR3: CASSLTGTGGNQPQHF. In DNA, the CDR3 is TGTGCCAGCTCACTTACCGGGACAGGGGGCAATCAGCCCCAGCATTTT.

The DNA of the CDR3 is TGTGCCTGGAGTTCGCTTTCACAGGAAGCTTTCTTT. Residues: CAWSSLSQEAFF. The chain recombines TRBV30 with TRBJ1-1; D remains unclear. The germline gives CDR1 GTSNPN, CDR2 SVGIG (reference sequence). The CDR3 has 12 residues. V was shortened by 2 bases and J by 8 bases, with 12 bases between the two germline ends.